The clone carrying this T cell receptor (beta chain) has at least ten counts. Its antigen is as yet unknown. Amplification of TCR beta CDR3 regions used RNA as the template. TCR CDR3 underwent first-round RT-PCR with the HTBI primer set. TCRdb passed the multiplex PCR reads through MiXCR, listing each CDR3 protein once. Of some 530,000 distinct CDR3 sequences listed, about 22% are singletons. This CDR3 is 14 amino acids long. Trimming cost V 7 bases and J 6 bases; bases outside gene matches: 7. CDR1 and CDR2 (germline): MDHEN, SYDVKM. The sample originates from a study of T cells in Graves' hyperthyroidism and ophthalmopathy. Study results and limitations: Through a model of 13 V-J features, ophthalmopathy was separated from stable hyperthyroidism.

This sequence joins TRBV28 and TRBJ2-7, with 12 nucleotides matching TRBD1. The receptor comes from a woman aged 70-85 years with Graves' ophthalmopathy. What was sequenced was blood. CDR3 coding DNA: TGTGCCAGCACTAGTGGGACAGGGGGCTTCGAGCAGTACTTC. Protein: CASTSGTGGFEQYF.